The 5 T cell receptor beta chains given below trace back to one sample, sequenced in a study of T cell repertoires in cytomegalovirus infection. The antigens of these receptors remain unknown. Each CDR3 protein is one row after TCRdb ran MiXCR on the reads. In the table there are over 250,000 distinct CDR3 sequences, less than 25% of which are singletons. Here the sequenced sample was cultured PBMCs, taken from culture after CMV antigen stimulation. The receptors stem from a human donor in good health (CMV status not recorded). Some clones in this sample may be carry-over from other donors' samples.

This clonotype was counted only a few times. The chain has TRBV19 and TRBJ2-1; D is undetermined. V was cut by 1 base and J by 6 bases, with 7 bases left in between. Germline CDR1 and CDR2: LNHDA and SQIVND (reference sequence). This CDR3 contains 13 residues. CDR3 in amino acids: CASSIGAGNEQFF. CDR3 sequence (DNA): TGTGCCAGTAGTATAGGTGCCGGCAATGAGCAGTTCTTC.

The table lists this clonotype with a few counts. The gene calls are TRBV6-1 and TRBJ1-1; TRBD1 might be the D (6 bases). The CDR3 is 13 amino acids. Per the germline V gene, CDR1 is MNHNS and CDR2 is SASEGT. Trimming cost V 8 bases and J 3 bases, with 13 bases left between them. The CDR3 DNA sequence: TGTGCCAGCTTGAGACAGGCTCACACTGAAGCTTTCTTT. Translating it yields CASLRQAHTEAFF.

The chain has TRBV6-6 and TRBJ1-5; TRBD1 is a possible D gene (5 bases). V shed 0 bases and J shed 6 bases, with 15 bases lying between them. The CDR3 is 16 residues long. Germline assignment: CDR1 MNHNY and CDR2 SVGAGI (reference sequence). The CDR3 loop reads CASSYSQGIGSQPQHF. In nucleotides, the CDR3 is TGTGCCAGCAGTTACTCTCAGGGTATAGGCAGTCAGCCCCAGCATTTT.

This clonotype was counted ten times or more. CDR3 amino acids: CASSPGQSPGGTQYF. The CDR3 nucleotides are TGTGCCAGCAGCCCGGGACAGTCCCCGGGTGGCACCCAGTACTTC. The chain links TRBV7-6 to TRBJ2-5; 7 bases map to TRBD1. Germline V CDR1 and CDR2: SGHVS, FNYEAQ. J was trimmed by 8 bases and V by 5 bases; bases with no gene match: 14. The CDR3 loop spans 15 amino acids.

This clonotype occurred many times. CDR3 residues: CASSQDYGSTSGRADTQYF. DNA of the CDR3: TGCGCCAGCAGCCAAGATTACGGGTCGACTAGCGGGAGGGCCGATACGCAGTATTTT. This chain uses TRBV4-1 with TRBJ2-3; TRBD2 aligns across 14 bases. V trimming: 0 bases; J trimming: 6 bases; junction bases outside the gene matches: 11. This CDR3 is built from 19 residues. CDR1 is MGHRA, CDR2 YSYEKL, per germline.